Presented here are 19 T cell receptor beta chains from one specimen sequenced in a study of OX40 agonist ivuxolimab in advanced cancers. Receptor amplification or capture employed the immunoSEQ multiplex PCR assay. Drawn from immuneACCESS, this table holds only the in-frame rearrangements with V and J called that TCRdb kept. Clones are partly lost; checked studies trace under half to an unresolved V gene and leave the rest unexplained. The sample contains 65,000 to 80,000 clones, 85% to 90% of them found a single time. Jointly, the top ten make up 13% of the sample. Source: CD4+ or CD8+ T cells sorted from blood, taken in a trial of the OX40 agonist ivuxolimab. The source is an adult with an advanced solid tumor such as melanoma, head and neck, liver or kidney cancer.

The chain is built from TRBV2 and TRBJ2-5; D not resolved. Trimming took 4 bases from V and 0 from J, leaving 3 bases between them. The germline V gene has CDR1 SNHLY and CDR2 FYNNEI. This CDR3 region has 12 residues. CDR3 sequence (DNA): TGTGCCAGCAGTGGGGACCAAGAGACCCAGTACTTC. It yields the protein CASSGDQETQYF.

This clone was detected once. The chain couples TRBV11-2 to TRBJ1-2, with D perhaps TRBD1 (5 bases). The CDR3 is 14 residues long. Germline CDR1 SGHAT, CDR2 FQNNGV. V gave up 3 bases and J gave up 8 bases, with 16 bases separating them. CDR3 nucleotide sequence: TGTGCCAGCAGCTTGTACGGGACTCACGGAGGCTACACCTTC. Residues: CASSLYGTHGGYTF.

The gene calls are TRBV28 and TRBJ2-5; 7 nucleotides line up with TRBD1. J lost 2 bases, V lost 7 bases, and 10 bases had no gene match. CDR1 and CDR2 from the germline V gene are MDHEN and SYDVKM. The CDR3 sequence is 15 residues long. CDR3 region: CASKQGLRPQETQYF. The CDR3 DNA sequence: TGTGCCAGCAAACAGGGGCTCCGGCCTCAAGAGACCCAGTACTTC.

The V call is TRBV7-8, the J call TRBJ1-4, with D possibly matching TRBD1 (5 bases). This CDR3 contains 13 residues. Trimming shortened V by 5 bases and J by 10 bases, and 14 bases separated the two germline ends. The germline CDR1 and CDR2 sequences are SGHVS and FQNEAQ. CDR3 amino acids: CASSLSLGGKLFF. The CDR3, as DNA: TGTGCCAGCAGCCTCTCTCTTGGGGGAAAACTGTTTTTT. Using reference TRBV7-8 and TRBJ1-4 for the parts outside the CDR3, the full variable domain is GAGVSQSPRYKVAKRGQDVALRCDPISGHVSLFWYQQALGQGPEFLTYFQNEAQLDKSGLPSDRFFAERPEGSVSTLKIQRTQQEDSAVYLCASSLSLGGKLFFGSGTQLSVL.

This clone has a single count. The rearrangement links TRBV5-8 to TRBJ2-7; no firm D call. The ends were cut back, 1 base at V and 2 bases at J, with 7 bases in the middle. This CDR3 has 13 amino acids. Germline V lookup: CDR1 SGHTS, CDR2 YDEGEE. The CDR3 DNA sequence: TGTGCCAGCAGCTTGAGGCAGGCCTACGAGCAGTACTTC. It translates to CASSLRQAYEQYF.

This chain links TRBV18 with TRBJ2-3, with D perhaps assigned TRBD1 or TRBD2 (6 bases each). Per the germline V gene, CDR1 is KGHSH and CDR2 is LQKENI. Trimming shortened V by 3 bases and J by 3 bases, and 19 bases separated the two germline ends. The length of the CDR3 is 17 residues. CDR3 bases: TGTGCCAGCTCACCCCGGACGGGGGCGGCAGGAACAGATACGCAGTATTTT. This sequence encodes CASSPRTGAAGTDTQYF.

Only one count was recorded for this clone. The genes are TRBV4-1 and TRBJ1-2, with TRBD1 as a possible D gene (6 bases). With 3 bases removed from V and 3 bases from J, the gap between germline ends came to 23 bases. The germline V gene encodes CDR1 MGHRA and CDR2 YSYEKL. The CDR3 consists of 18 residues. The CDR3 loop is CASSHPRDKGPQDYGYTF. In nucleotides, the CDR3 is TGCGCCAGCAGCCACCCCCGGGACAAGGGTCCTCAAGACTATGGCTACACCTTC.

This clone has just one count. This chain uses TRBV28 with TRBJ2-1; 10 positions agree with TRBD2. Germline CDR1 MDHEN, CDR2 SYDVKM. The CDR3 has 16 amino acids. The V segment lost 2 bases and the J segment 0 bases; nucleotides outside the gene matches: 1. The CDR3 protein is CASSLTSGTSYNEQFF. CDR3 nucleotide sequence: TGTGCCAGCAGTTTAACTAGCGGGACCTCCTACAATGAGCAGTTCTTC.

A single count supports this clone. The CDR3 region has the DNA TGTGCCAGCAGCTTATCCAGCGGGGGGGGCGAGCAGTACTTC. Translated, it gives CASSLSSGGGEQYF. The chain uses TRBV7-6 and TRBJ2-7; 10 bases map to TRBD2. Unmatched junction bases numbered 4, after V lost 2 bases and J lost 6 bases. Germline CDR1 reads SGHVS; CDR2 reads FNYEAQ. The CDR3 is made up of 14 amino acids.

The table lists this clone with a count of one. The rearrangement joins TRBV7-9 to TRBJ2-7; a weak D match, TRBD2 (5 bases). Trimming removed 5 bases from V and 5 bases from J, with 13 bases in between. Germline assignment: CDR1 SEHNR and CDR2 FQNEAQ (reference sequence). The CDR3 sequence is 13 residues long. The chain's CDR3 is CASSLSRGNEQYF. CDR3 nucleotide sequence: TGTGCCAGCAGCCTCTCACGGGGAAACGAGCAGTACTTC.

The chain has TRBV2 and TRBJ2-3; D is undetermined. This CDR3 is 10 amino acids long. The germline V and J ends were trimmed by 2 bases and 7 bases, with 1 base remaining between them. Looked up from germline, CDR1 is SNHLY and CDR2 is FYNNEI. DNA of the CDR3: TGTGCCAGCAGTGAAAATACGCAGTATTTT. Translating gives CASSENTQYF.

This clone was seen a handful of times. The chain uses TRBV7-9 and TRBJ2-1; D is unclear. CDR1 SEHNR and CDR2 FQNEAQ come from the germline V gene (reference sequence). The CDR3 is 11 amino acids. V lost 3 bases, J lost 6 bases, and 3 bases lay in between. Written as DNA, the CDR3 is TGTGCCAGCAGCTTGGGCAATGAGCAGTTCTTC. Amino acid sequence: CASSLGNEQFF.

J is TRBJ2-7 and V is TRBV27; 7 nucleotides match TRBD2. Germline V lookup: CDR1 MNHEY, CDR2 SMNVEV (reference sequence). The V segment lost 5 bases and the J segment 2 bases; nucleotides outside the gene matches: 9. CDR3 length: 15 amino acids. The CDR3: CASSPSPAGTYEQYF. The CDR3 nucleotides read TGTGCCAGCAGTCCCTCCCCAGCGGGAACCTACGAGCAGTACTTC.

The V gene is TRBV27, the J gene TRBJ2-7, with a weak D call TRBD2 (6 bases). The CDR3 is 12 amino acids. Trimming cost V 4 bases and J 6 bases, with 10 bases left between them. CDR1 and CDR2 (germline): MNHEY, SMNVEV (reference sequence). The CDR3 DNA follows: TGTGCCAGCAGTTACGGTAGCGGCGAGCAGTACTTC. The encoded protein is CASSYGSGEQYF.

The chain is built from TRBV15 and TRBJ1-5, with 9 bases aligning to TRBD1. J lost 4 bases, V lost 0 bases, and 1 base had no gene match. This CDR3 has 15 residues. CDR1 and CDR2 from the germline V gene are LNHNV and YYDKDF (reference sequence). The DNA of the CDR3 is TGTGCCACCAGCAGAGATGGACAGGGGAATCAGCCCCAGCATTTT. Its translation is CATSRDGQGNQPQHF.

CDR3 amino acids: CSVWADLGNTIYF. CDR3 nucleotide sequence: TGCAGCGTCTGGGCCGACCTGGGAAACACCATATATTTT. The J gene is TRBJ1-3, the V gene TRBV29-1; D unresolved. Looked up from germline, CDR1 is SQVTM and CDR2 is ANQGSEA. Trimming cost V 6 bases and J 4 bases, with 13 bases left between them. The CDR3 consists of 13 residues.

The chain combines TRBV29-1 with TRBJ1-1; no reliable D call. The V end was cut by 7 bases, the J end by 1 base, with 7 bases between. Germline CDR1 SQVTM, CDR2 ANQGSEA. The CDR3 is 11 amino acids. This CDR3 is CSALGNTEAFF. The CDR3 DNA follows: TGCAGCGCGTTGGGGAACACTGAAGCTTTCTTT.

This chain connects TRBV12-5 to TRBJ2-7; 8 positions match TRBD1. The CDR3 is made up of 18 amino acids. The junction had 17 bases not matched to a gene; V was cut back by 0 bases and J by 7 bases. CDR1 LGHNT and CDR2 FRNRAP come from the germline V gene. As DNA, the CDR3 is TGTGCTAGTGGTTTGGTATATTCGGGGGACAGGACCGCGAGGGAGCAGTACTTC. Amino acids: CASGLVYSGDRTAREQYF.

The chain combines TRBV5-1 with TRBJ2-1; the match to TRBD2 covers 10 bases. The V gene end was trimmed by 4 bases and the J gene end by 9 bases; junction bases not matched to a gene: 13. Germline V CDR1 and CDR2: SGHRS, YFSETQ. The CDR3 totals 16 residues. The CDR3, as DNA: TGCGCCAGCAGCACGTCGGCTAGCGGGAGATTTGGTGAGCAGTTCTTC. The encoded protein is CASSTSASGRFGEQFF.